This entry is about one T cell receptor beta chain. The antigen remains unidentified. The data belong to a study of cytomegalovirus exposure and HLA in healthy donors. Overall study results and limits: A previous analysis found most TCR beta V segments productive roughly 87% or roughly 30% of the time.

V shed 7 bases and J shed 3 bases, with 17 bases lying between them. Germline CDR1 and CDR2: MNHEY and SMNVEV (reference sequence). CDR3 length equals 15 residues. Use of 60 Vbeta and 13 Jbeta primers characterized the PCR. Produced via immunoSEQ multiplex PCR; TCRdb's table is partial and in-frame only. The table lists some 140,000 clones, 70% to 90% of them singletons. The sample consisted of PBMCs. This TCR came from a woman in her forties in good health and CMV-seropositive. The rearrangement uses TRBV27 and TRBJ2-3; D may be TRBD2 (6 bases). In DNA form, the CDR3 reads TGTGCCAGCATTCCGGGGGTCGGTGGGACAGATACGCAGTATTTT. It translates to CASIPGVGGTDTQYF.